These 23 T cell receptor beta chains came from one sample sequenced in a study of beta chain features in type 1 diabetes. Sequencing targeted expressed TCRB transcripts, as all isolated RNA had been reverse transcribed. Only in-frame clones appear in the TCRdb table, and some are missing; sequencing was by immunoSEQ multiplex PCR. Of around 290,000 clones listed, 8% are singletons. Sequencing used central memory CD4+ T cells from blood. The receptors stem from a woman aged 18-29 years in good health.

This clone has a handful of counts. This chain joins TRBV19 and TRBJ2-4; no clear D gene. V shed 4 bases and J shed 6 bases, with 4 bases lying between them. CDR3 length: 11 amino acids. Looked up from germline, CDR1 is LNHDA and CDR2 is SQIVND (reference sequence). CDR3 nucleotides: TGTGCCAGTAGTACCAGAAACATTCAGTACTTC. It specifies CASSTRNIQYF. The full variable domain, its missing parts supplied by reference TRBV19 and TRBJ2-4, is DGGITQSPKYLFRKEGQNVTLSCEQNLNHDAMYWYRQDPGQGLRLIYYSQIVNDFQKGDIAEGYSVSREKKESFPLTVTSAQKNPTAFYLCASSTRNIQYFGAGTRLSVL.

The chain couples TRBV5-1 to TRBJ2-3, with 7 bases identical to TRBD1. In germline, CDR1 is SGHRS, CDR2 YFSETQ. This CDR3 has 14 residues. V was clipped by 4 bases and J by 5 bases; unmatched bases: 7. CDR3 residues: CASSLGQLEDTQYF. CDR3 coding DNA: TGCGCCAGCAGCCTGGGACAGCTGGAAGATACGCAGTATTTT.

In its sample, this clone was seen many times. The J gene is TRBJ2-3, the V gene TRBV5-6; 10 positions match TRBD1. The V gene's germline CDR1 is SGHDT and CDR2 YYEEEE. CDR3 size: 16 residues. With 5 bases clipped from V and 2 bases from J, the junction kept 8 bases outside the gene matches. The DNA of the CDR3 is TGTGCCAGCAGAGCGAGGGACAGGGGATTCACAGATACGCAGTATTTT. Residues: CASRARDRGFTDTQYF.

The V gene is TRBV4-1, the J gene TRBJ1-2; D remains ambiguous. The ends were cut back, 6 bases at V and 4 bases at J, with 15 bases in the middle. From germline, CDR1 is MGHRA and CDR2 YSYEKL. This CDR3 has 14 residues. DNA of the CDR3: TGCGCCAGCAGTCGTGACCCGGACGGCTATGGCTACACCTTC. Its protein product is CASSRDPDGYGYTF.

There are a few counts of this clone. The chain employs TRBV18 and TRBJ2-1; TRBD1 aligns across 7 bases. J lost 4 bases, V lost 6 bases, and 3 bases had no gene match. The CDR3 is made up of 13 amino acids. Germline assignment: CDR1 KGHSH and CDR2 LQKENI. CDR3 loop: CASSLGQYNEQFF. CDR3 nucleotides: TGTGCCAGCTCGCTGGGACAGTACAATGAGCAGTTCTTC.

This clone occurred a few times. The chain recombines TRBV7-2 with TRBJ2-5, with 9 bases identical to TRBD2. This CDR3 contains 16 residues. V shed 1 base, J shed 1 base, and the junction held 4 bases outside the gene matches. Looked up from germline, CDR1 is SGHTA and CDR2 is FQGNSA. CDR3 in DNA: TGTGCCAGCAGCTTAGTTCCTAGCGGGGTCCAAGAGACCCAGTACTTC. It yields the protein CASSLVPSGVQETQYF. Together with reference TRBV7-2 and TRBJ2-5, the CDR3 gives the full variable domain: GAGVSQSPSNKVTEKGKDVELRCDPISGHTALYWYRQSLGQGLEFLIYFQGNSAPDKSGLPSDRFSAERTGGSVSTLTIQRTQQEDSAVYLCASSLVPSGVQETQYFGPGTRLLVL.

The table lists this clone with a few counts. This rearrangement joins TRBV2 to TRBJ1-3; unclear D gene. The V end lost 6 bases, the J end lost 2 bases, and 2 bases lay between the germline ends. This CDR3 region has 11 residues. The germline gives CDR1 SNHLY, CDR2 FYNNEI. CDR3 bases: TGTGCCAGCAGAGCTGGAAACACCATATATTTT. Translated: CASRAGNTIYF. Together with reference TRBV2 and TRBJ1-3, the CDR3 gives the full variable domain: EPEVTQTPSHQVTQMGQEVILRCVPISNHLYFYWYRQILGQKVEFLVSFYNNEISEKSEIFDDQFSVERPDGSNFTLKIRSTKLEDSAMYFCASRAGNTIYFGEGSWLTVV.

This clone was detected many times. The chain joins TRBV7-2 to TRBJ1-5; D is possibly TRBD1 (6 bases). There are 14 residues in the CDR3. From germline, CDR1 is SGHTA and CDR2 FQGNSA. V was shortened by 1 base and J by 2 bases, with 6 bases between the two germline ends. CDR3 sequence (DNA): TGTGCCAGCAGCTTAGGGACAGGCAATCAGCCCCAGCATTTT. As protein: CASSLGTGNQPQHF.

This clone has more than one count but fewer than ten. CDR3: CASSPTGLADYNEQFF. In DNA form, the CDR3 reads TGCGCCAGCAGCCCGACTGGACTAGCGGACTACAATGAGCAGTTCTTC. V is TRBV5-1 and J is TRBJ2-1; the match to TRBD2 covers 10 bases. CDR1 is SGHRS and CDR2 is YFSETQ in the germline V gene. This CDR3 spans 16 amino acids. V shed 4 bases, J shed 3 bases, and the junction held 7 bases outside the gene matches.

This chain joins TRBV2 and TRBJ1-4, with TRBD1 matching 7 bases. The V gene end was trimmed by 9 bases and the J gene end by 8 bases; junction bases not matched to a gene: 9. Germline V CDR1 and CDR2: SNHLY, FYNNEI. The CDR3 is made up of 13 amino acids. CDR3 sequence: CARQQGSTEKLFF. The CDR3 nucleotides are TGTGCCAGGCAACAGGGGAGTACGGAAAAACTGTTTTTT. Based on the CDR3 plus reference TRBV2 and TRBJ1-4, the full variable domain is EPEVTQTPSHQVTQMGQEVILRCVPISNHLYFYWYRQILGQKVEFLVSFYNNEISEKSEIFDDQFSVERPDGSNFTLKIRSTKLEDSAMYFCARQQGSTEKLFFGSGTQLSVL.

V gene TRBV27 combines with J gene TRBJ1-1, with a possible D match to TRBD1 (5 bases). Germline CDR1 is MNHEY and CDR2 is SMNVEV (reference sequence). Trimming stripped 3 bases from V and 4 bases from J, with 15 bases between. The CDR3 spans 15 residues. Here the CDR3 reads CASSFSPTGGTEAFF. CDR3 sequence (DNA): TGTGCCAGCAGTTTTTCACCGACGGGGGGCACTGAAGCTTTCTTT.

This clone was detected a few times. The rearrangement joins TRBV7-9 to TRBJ2-1; 9 bases align to TRBD1. CDR3 length: 12 residues. Per germline, CDR1 SEHNR and CDR2 FQNEAQ (reference sequence). The junction had 5 bases not matched to a gene; V was cut back by 3 bases and J by 14 bases. The CDR3 spells CASSFDDRGKFF. The DNA for the CDR3 is TGTGCCAGCAGCTTCGACGACAGGGGGAAGTTCTTC.

This clone has just a few counts. The sample contains more than one DNA sequence encoding this CDR3. The chain couples TRBV5-1 to TRBJ1-1; a weak D match, TRBD1 (6 bases). This CDR3 spans 15 amino acids. CDR1 is SGHRS, CDR2 YFSETQ, per germline. Trimming stripped 4 bases from V and 1 base from J, with 14 bases between. CDR3 sequence reads: CASSLTGRSNTEAFF. The CDR3 nucleotides are TGCGCCAGCAGCCTCACAGGGAGATCGAACACTGAAGCTTTCTTT.

The chain couples TRBV9 to TRBJ1-1; D ambiguous. The length of the CDR3 is 12 residues. The V and J ends lost 5 bases and 4 bases respectively, with 9 bases between them. Germline values: CDR1 SGDLS, CDR2 YYNGEE. The CDR3 sequence is CASSFGGTEAFF. Written as DNA, the CDR3 is TGTGCCAGCAGTTTCGGCGGCACTGAAGCTTTCTTT.

This clone came up a few times. CDR3 sequence reads: CASSGWTGVGEAFF. The CDR3 DNA follows: TGCGCCAGCAGCGGATGGACAGGGGTGGGCGAAGCTTTCTTT. The rearrangement uses TRBV5-1 and TRBJ1-1; 9 bases fit TRBD1. Germline V gene data show CDR1 as SGHRS and CDR2 as YFSETQ. V was clipped by 4 bases and J by 8 bases; unmatched bases: 9. CDR3 length: 14 amino acids.

The V call is TRBV7-9, the J call TRBJ1-2; D is uncertain. CDR1 and CDR2 (germline): SEHNR, FQNEAQ (reference sequence). V was clipped by 2 bases and J by 4 bases, with 11 bases between them. CDR3 length: 14 amino acids. The CDR3 coding sequence is TGTGCCAGCAGCTTAAGTAACAGCGGCTATGGCTACACCTTC. This codes for CASSLSNSGYGYTF.

This clone occurred a few times. The chain employs TRBV7-9 and TRBJ1-1; the D gene is possibly TRBD1 (5 bases). Germline loops: CDR1 SEHNR, CDR2 FQNEAQ (reference sequence). With 6 bases removed from V and 4 bases from J, the gap between germline ends came to 18 bases. This CDR3 contains 15 residues. The CDR3 reads CASRSSGESGTEAFF. For the CDR3, the DNA is TGTGCCAGCAGATCGTCGGGGGAATCGGGCACTGAAGCTTTCTTT. Full variable domain (missing parts from reference TRBV7-9 and TRBJ1-1): DTGVSQNPRHKITKRGQNVTFRCDPISEHNRLYWYRQTLGQGPEFLTYFQNEAQLEKSRLLSDRFSAERPKGSFSTLEIQRTEQGDSAMYLCASRSSGESGTEAFFGQGTRLTVV.

The chain uses TRBV4-3 and TRBJ2-1; 9 bases are shared with TRBD1. J lost 0 bases, V lost 3 bases, and 3 bases had no gene match. Germline-derived CDR1 and CDR2 are LGHNA and YSLEER. This CDR3 contains 16 residues. CDR3 residues: CASSHGQGSSYNEQFF. CDR3 in DNA: TGCGCCAGCAGCCACGGACAGGGGAGCTCCTACAATGAGCAGTTCTTC.

The sample holds a few counts of this clone. The same CDR3 also results from other DNA sequences found in this sample. This chain links TRBV5-1 with TRBJ2-3, with D perhaps TRBD2 (6 bases). Germline lookup yields CDR1 SGHRS and CDR2 YFSETQ. V was pared by 4 bases and J by 0 bases, with 9 bases between. This CDR3 has 14 amino acids. CDR3 coding DNA: TGCGCCAGCAGCCGGGACTCTAGCACAGATACGCAGTATTTT. This sequence encodes CASSRDSSTDTQYF. The variable domain in full, with the rest retrieved from reference TRBV5-1 and TRBJ2-3, is KAGVTQTPRYLIKTRGQQVTLSCSPISGHRSVSWYQQTPGQGLQFLFEYFSETQRNKGNFPGRFSGRQFSNSRSEMNVSTLELGDSALYLCASSRDSSTDTQYFGPGTRLTVL.

This clone was picked up a small number of times. The genes are TRBV14 and TRBJ2-3; perhaps TRBD2 as D (5 bases). Between the trimmed V and J ends, which lost 0 bases and 6 bases, there was a span of 13 bases. The CDR3 has 15 residues. Per the germline V gene, CDR1 is SGHDN and CDR2 is FVKESK. In DNA, the CDR3 is TGTGCCAGCAGCCAAGAACGACGACGCGGGGATACGCAGTATTTT. It specifies CASSQERRRGDTQYF.

The chain recombines TRBV7-8 with TRBJ2-3; D is perhaps TRBD2 (7 bases). This CDR3 contains 16 residues. Per germline, CDR1 SGHVS and CDR2 FQNEAQ. The V end lost 1 base, the J end lost 5 bases, and 16 bases lay between the germline ends. DNA of the CDR3: TGTGCCAGCAGCTTAGTTGCGGGGGCAGAGGGAGATACGCAGTATTTT. It specifies CASSLVAGAEGDTQYF.

The rearrangement links TRBV12-5 to TRBJ2-3, with D tentatively TRBD1 (6 bases). Germline CDR1 is LGHNT and CDR2 is FRNRAP. The CDR3 extends over 15 amino acids. Trimming shortened V by 4 bases and J by 1 base, and 12 bases separated the two germline ends. In nucleotides, the CDR3 is TGTGCTAGTGGTTCCAACAGGGTCCGCACAGATACGCAGTATTTT. This gives the protein CASGSNRVRTDTQYF.

The V gene is TRBV5-6, the J gene TRBJ1-2; D ambiguous. Trimming shortened V by 2 bases and J by 7 bases, and 9 bases separated the two germline ends. This CDR3 region has 12 residues. Germline V gene sequence: CDR1 SGHDT, CDR2 YYEEEE. The CDR3 loop reads CASSLREGGYTF. The CDR3 region has the DNA TGTGCCAGCAGCTTAAGGGAGGGTGGCTACACCTTC.